This TCR beta chain was captured by sequencing in a study of blood T cells in healthy people across ages. Germline V gives CDR1 MDHEN, CDR2 SYDVKM. With 6 bases clipped from V and 1 base from J, the junction kept 10 bases outside the gene matches. This CDR3 has 16 amino acids. Together with a sample-barcoded 5' primer, a J-beta primer mix was included in a second PCR lasting roughly 6 to 12 cycles. The authors tagged each cDNA molecule using a template-switch adaptor with 12 random nucleotides. MiXCR, applied by TCRdb to the 5' RACE reads, yields one record per CDR3 protein. The sample has about a million distinct CDR3 sequences, around 48% seen once; the top ten hold 13%. A remark on this clonotype: The antigen remains undetermined.

Overall study findings and caveats: Long-lived donors exceeded aged donors in naive CD4+ cells and diversity. Underestimates were what the diversity estimates from one million T cells were considered to be.

The chain is built from TRBV28 and TRBJ2-7, with 9 bases aligning to TRBD1. The sequencing sample was made of blood. The source of this sequence is a man under 40 in good health. CDR3 loop: CASRSGTGSESYEQYF. For the CDR3, the DNA is TGTGCCAGCAGATCCGGGACAGGGTCGGAGTCCTACGAGCAGTACTTC.